This is a list of T cell receptor beta chains from one sample in a study of post-analysis software for immune sequencing data. TCRdb fed the PCR reads into MiXCR, producing one record per CDR3 protein. The table shows about 540,000 distinct CDR3 sequences, with around 34% occurring only once. The specimen was blood. These receptors were collected from a girl under 18 with multiple sclerosis. CDR3s include the opening cysteine and the closing phenylalanine or tryptophan. D genes are given only for firm matches. Clone size appears in some rows only: once, few, many, or a class for an expanded clone.

d_call: TRBD1
clone_size: -
j_call: TRBJ1-4
v_call: TRBV6-6
cdr3_nt: TGTGCCAGCAGTTCCGGACTAGGACAGGGAGGATATGAAAAACTGTTTTTT
cdr3_aa: CASSSGLGQGGYEKLFF

d_call: -
clone_size: many
j_call: TRBJ2-3
v_call: TRBV29-1
cdr3_nt: TGCAGCGTACGGACAGATAGCACAGATACGCAGTATTTT
cdr3_aa: CSVRTDSTDTQYF

d_call: -
clone_size: -
j_call: TRBJ2-3
v_call: TRBV12-3/TRBV12-4
cdr3_nt: TGTGCCAGCAGCTTACGTGACGGCGGACCAGATACGCAGTATTTT
cdr3_aa: CASSLRDGGPDTQYF

d_call: TRBD1
clone_size: many
j_call: TRBJ2-1
v_call: TRBV5-1
cdr3_nt: TGCGCCAGCAGCTTGGATCAGGGGGCGGGCAATGAGCAGTTCTTC
cdr3_aa: CASSLDQGAGNEQFF

d_call: -
clone_size: few
j_call: TRBJ1-5
v_call: TRBV6-5
cdr3_nt: TGTGCCAGCAGTTACACGGGAGGCGCCCAGCATTTT
cdr3_aa: CASSYTGGAQHF

d_call: -
clone_size: -
j_call: TRBJ1-2
v_call: TRBV10-3
cdr3_nt: TGTGCCATCAGTCGAGACGGCTATGGCTACACCTTC
cdr3_aa: CAISRDGYGYTF

d_call: -
clone_size: -
j_call: TRBJ1-1
v_call: TRBV5-1
cdr3_nt: TGCGCCAGCAGTTCCGGACAGCCTGGCACTGAAGCTTTCTTT
cdr3_aa: CASSSGQPGTEAFF

d_call: -
clone_size: few
j_call: TRBJ1-2
v_call: TRBV10-3
cdr3_nt: TGTGCCATGCAGGCTCAGGGGTCTAATGGCTACACCTTC
cdr3_aa: CAMQAQGSNGYTF

d_call: -
clone_size: few
j_call: TRBJ1-2
v_call: TRBV9
cdr3_nt: TGTGCCAGCAGCGTAGATGGGGGGCGTAACTATGGCTACACCTTC
cdr3_aa: CASSVDGGRNYGYTF

d_call: TRBD1
clone_size: -
j_call: TRBJ1-2
v_call: TRBV19
cdr3_nt: TGTGCCGTCAAGGACAGGGGTGGTAGCTATGGCTACACCTTC
cdr3_aa: CAVKDRGGSYGYTF

d_call: TRBD2
clone_size: -
j_call: TRBJ2-5
v_call: TRBV29-1
cdr3_nt: TGCAGCGTTGGATCCGGGGGGGACCCCCGGGAGACCCAGTACTTC
cdr3_aa: CSVGSGGDPRETQYF

d_call: -
clone_size: -
j_call: TRBJ2-1
v_call: TRBV7-2
cdr3_nt: TGTGCCAGCAGCTTAGTTCCCTTGCGGGGATACCCCAATGAGCAGTTCTTC
cdr3_aa: CASSLVPLRGYPNEQFF

d_call: -
clone_size: -
j_call: TRBJ2-1
v_call: TRBV6-2/TRBV6-3
cdr3_nt: TGTGCCAGCAGGGAAATTGCACAGGGCTACTACAATGAGCAGTTCTTC
cdr3_aa: CASREIAQGYYNEQFF

d_call: -
clone_size: -
j_call: TRBJ1-2
v_call: TRBV28
cdr3_nt: TGTGCCAGCAGGATAAAAATCGAATGGGCCTATGGCTACACCTTC
cdr3_aa: CASRIKIEWAYGYTF

d_call: TRBD2
clone_size: -
j_call: TRBJ2-7
v_call: TRBV5-1
cdr3_nt: TGCGCCAGCAGCTTGGACCTGGAGCGGGGGTTTTACGAGCAGTACTTC
cdr3_aa: CASSLDLERGFYEQYF

d_call: TRBD2
clone_size: -
j_call: TRBJ2-3
v_call: TRBV5-6
cdr3_nt: TGTGCCAGCAGCTCCGTGACGGGGGGGCGATTGGATACGCAGTATTTT
cdr3_aa: CASSSVTGGRLDTQYF

d_call: -
clone_size: -
j_call: TRBJ2-2
v_call: TRBV6-1
cdr3_nt: TGTGCCAGCAAGGTCTCGAACACCGGGGAGCTGTTTTTT
cdr3_aa: CASKVSNTGELFF

d_call: TRBD2
clone_size: few
j_call: TRBJ2-3
v_call: TRBV20-1
cdr3_nt: TGCAGTGCCAGGCCCTGGCGGGGGGCAATCACAGATACGCAGTATTTT
cdr3_aa: CSARPWRGAITDTQYF

d_call: -
clone_size: -
j_call: TRBJ1-2
v_call: TRBV20-1
cdr3_nt: TGCAGTGCTGCGACAGGTGACTATGGCTACACCTTC
cdr3_aa: CSAATGDYGYTF

d_call: -
clone_size: few
j_call: TRBJ2-3
v_call: TRBV5-1
cdr3_nt: TGCGCCAGCAGCTTGGCCGGGCGGGCCTCTACAGATACGCAGTATTTT
cdr3_aa: CASSLAGRASTDTQYF

d_call: -
clone_size: few
j_call: TRBJ1-2
v_call: TRBV11-2
cdr3_nt: TGTGCCAGCAGCCAATCCACAGGGAATGGCTACACCTTC
cdr3_aa: CASSQSTGNGYTF

d_call: TRBD1
clone_size: -
j_call: TRBJ2-7
v_call: TRBV11-2
cdr3_nt: TGTGCCAGCAGCTTAGGGGGTGGACAGGGGACCTACGAGCAGTACTTC
cdr3_aa: CASSLGGGQGTYEQYF

d_call: -
clone_size: many
j_call: TRBJ1-1
v_call: TRBV5-1
cdr3_nt: TGTGCCAGCAGCTCCACGGGGGGCACTGAAGCTTTCTTT
cdr3_aa: CASSSTGGTEAFF

d_call: -
clone_size: few
j_call: TRBJ2-3
v_call: TRBV4-2
cdr3_nt: TGTGCCAGCAGCCAGACCTCGGGGGCTGGCGCAGGGGATACGCAGTATTTT
cdr3_aa: CASSQTSGAGAGDTQYF

d_call: -
clone_size: -
j_call: TRBJ1-1
v_call: TRBV5-1
cdr3_nt: TGCGCCAGCAGCTTGAATGGGGGGTCGGACACTGAAGCTTTCTTT
cdr3_aa: CASSLNGGSDTEAFF

d_call: TRBD1
clone_size: -
j_call: TRBJ2-3
v_call: TRBV27
cdr3_nt: TGTGCCAGCAGTTTATCGGGACAGGAGGCTAGCCGACAGACAGATACGCAGTATTTT
cdr3_aa: CASSLSGQEASRQTDTQYF

d_call: TRBD1
clone_size: -
j_call: TRBJ2-7
v_call: TRBV5-5
cdr3_nt: TGTGCCAGCAGCCGTGAGACAGGGGCGAGGGAGCAGTACTTC
cdr3_aa: CASSRETGAREQYF

d_call: -
clone_size: -
j_call: TRBJ2-3
v_call: TRBV10-3
cdr3_nt: TGTGCCATCAGTGTAGGGCTAGAGGGTACAGATACGCAGTATTTT
cdr3_aa: CAISVGLEGTDTQYF

d_call: -
clone_size: -
j_call: TRBJ2-4
v_call: TRBV15
cdr3_nt: TGTGCCACCAGCGGGGGGGCGGCCTACAATGAGCAGTACTTC
cdr3_aa: CATSGGAAYNEQYF

d_call: -
clone_size: -
j_call: TRBJ1-1
v_call: TRBV14
cdr3_nt: TGTGCCAGCAGCCAAGATTTGACGGGGACTGAAGCTTTCTTT
cdr3_aa: CASSQDLTGTEAFF

d_call: TRBD2
clone_size: -
j_call: TRBJ2-1
v_call: TRBV14
cdr3_nt: TGTGCCAGCAGCCCGCTGGGGGCGGGGGGGCACAATGAGCAGTTCTTC
cdr3_aa: CASSPLGAGGHNEQFF

d_call: TRBD1
clone_size: -
j_call: TRBJ1-2
v_call: TRBV10-3
cdr3_nt: TGTGCCATCAGTGAGCCGGACAGGGAACTTAGGGATGGCTACACCTTC
cdr3_aa: CAISEPDRELRDGYTF

d_call: -
clone_size: few
j_call: TRBJ2-5
v_call: TRBV10-3
cdr3_nt: TGTGCCATCAGTGAGTCGACAAACCAAGAGACCCAGTACTTC
cdr3_aa: CAISESTNQETQYF

d_call: -
clone_size: few
j_call: TRBJ1-2
v_call: TRBV5-1
cdr3_nt: TGCGCCAGCAGCCCTGGGGGCGCGGATGGCTACACCTTC
cdr3_aa: CASSPGGADGYTF

d_call: TRBD2
clone_size: -
j_call: TRBJ2-3
v_call: TRBV18
cdr3_nt: TGTGCCAGCTCACCACTTCCGACTAGCGGGGGGATGACAGATACGCAGTATTTT
cdr3_aa: CASSPLPTSGGMTDTQYF

d_call: TRBD2
clone_size: -
j_call: TRBJ2-3
v_call: TRBV2
cdr3_nt: TGTGCCAGCAATAGGGCGGGGGGGGGCACAGATACGCAGTATTTT
cdr3_aa: CASNRAGGGTDTQYF

d_call: -
clone_size: -
j_call: TRBJ2-7
v_call: TRBV27
cdr3_nt: TGTGCCAGCAGTCCCTCCGGGACTTCATTTGCCTACGAGCAGTACTTC
cdr3_aa: CASSPSGTSFAYEQYF

d_call: -
clone_size: few
j_call: TRBJ2-4
v_call: TRBV28
cdr3_nt: TGTGCCAGCAGCACCGCGACAGGCGAGTACTTC
cdr3_aa: CASSTATGEYF

d_call: -
clone_size: few
j_call: TRBJ2-2
v_call: TRBV7-9
cdr3_nt: TGTGCTGGTCACCCGAACACCGGGGAGCTGTTTTTT
cdr3_aa: CAGHPNTGELFF

d_call: -
clone_size: -
j_call: TRBJ1-5
v_call: TRBV20-1
cdr3_nt: TGCAGTGCTGGACGGACTCTGCAGCCCCAGCATTTT
cdr3_aa: CSAGRTLQPQHF

d_call: TRBD2
clone_size: -
j_call: TRBJ2-5
v_call: TRBV7-2
cdr3_nt: TGTGCCAGCAGCGGGGACACTAGCGGGGGACCCCAAGAGACCCAGTACTTC
cdr3_aa: CASSGDTSGGPQETQYF

d_call: TRBD1
clone_size: -
j_call: TRBJ1-1
v_call: TRBV5-1
cdr3_nt: TGCGCCAGCAGTCGCCGGGACAGGGGGACTGAAGCTTTCTTT
cdr3_aa: CASSRRDRGTEAFF

d_call: -
clone_size: -
j_call: TRBJ1-4
v_call: TRBV12-3/TRBV12-4
cdr3_nt: TGTGCCAGCACAGGACCAGGGAGAGAAAAACTGTTTTTT
cdr3_aa: CASTGPGREKLFF

d_call: TRBD1
clone_size: few
j_call: TRBJ1-2
v_call: TRBV29-1
cdr3_nt: TGCAGCGTTGAAGTACCGGGACAGCCTGGCTACACCTTC
cdr3_aa: CSVEVPGQPGYTF

d_call: TRBD2
clone_size: -
j_call: TRBJ2-1
v_call: TRBV11-2
cdr3_nt: TGTGCCAGCAGCCCCGAGCGGGGCACCTACAATGAGCAGTTCTTC
cdr3_aa: CASSPERGTYNEQFF

d_call: -
clone_size: -
j_call: TRBJ1-1
v_call: TRBV9
cdr3_nt: TGTGCCAGCAGCGTAGTAACAGGAGGAACTGAAGCTTTCTTT
cdr3_aa: CASSVVTGGTEAFF

d_call: -
clone_size: -
j_call: TRBJ1-4
v_call: TRBV20-1
cdr3_nt: TGCAGTGCTACACTTAACCGGGGGGATGAAAAACTGTTTTTT
cdr3_aa: CSATLNRGDEKLFF

d_call: -
clone_size: -
j_call: TRBJ1-2
v_call: TRBV7-2
cdr3_nt: TGTGCCAGCAGCTTAGTACCAGGGACAAACCCTAACTATGGCTACACCTTC
cdr3_aa: CASSLVPGTNPNYGYTF

d_call: TRBD1
clone_size: -
j_call: TRBJ2-6
v_call: TRBV2
cdr3_nt: TGTGCCAGCATTGGACAGGGCCCCTCTGGGGCCAACGTCCTGACTTTC
cdr3_aa: CASIGQGPSGANVLTF

d_call: TRBD2
clone_size: few
j_call: TRBJ2-1
v_call: TRBV4-1
cdr3_nt: TGCGCCAGCAGCCAAGATCGCGGTAGCGGGGGGGCGAAAGACAATGAGCAGTTCTTC
cdr3_aa: CASSQDRGSGGAKDNEQFF

d_call: -
clone_size: few
j_call: TRBJ2-3
v_call: TRBV5-1
cdr3_nt: TGCGCCAGCAGAGACCCCCTAGCGAGGGAGATAGGTACGCAGTATTTT
cdr3_aa: CASRDPLAREIGTQYF

d_call: -
clone_size: -
j_call: TRBJ2-5
v_call: TRBV29-1
cdr3_nt: TGCAGCGCTGCGGGTGGGGACCAAGAGACCCAGTACTTC
cdr3_aa: CSAAGGDQETQYF

d_call: TRBD2
clone_size: -
j_call: TRBJ2-5
v_call: TRBV20-1
cdr3_nt: TGCAGTGCTAGAGATCAGCGGGGGTTACAAGAGACCCAGTACTTC
cdr3_aa: CSARDQRGLQETQYF

d_call: TRBD1
clone_size: -
j_call: TRBJ2-1
v_call: TRBV7-9
cdr3_nt: TGTGCCAGCAGTCCCACCCGACAGGGGGCCGGCAATGAGCAGTTCTTC
cdr3_aa: CASSPTRQGAGNEQFF

d_call: -
clone_size: -
j_call: TRBJ2-5
v_call: TRBV12-3/TRBV12-4
cdr3_nt: TGTGCCAGCAGTATCAGGACCCCTCAGACCCAGTACTTC
cdr3_aa: CASSIRTPQTQYF